This T cell receptor (beta chain) was sequenced during a study of cytomegalovirus exposure and HLA in healthy donors. Germline lookup yields CDR1 KGHSH and CDR2 LQKENI. This CDR3 is 14 amino acids long. V dropped 3 bases and J dropped 5 bases, with 8 bases sitting between them. 13 Jbeta primers and 60 Vbeta primers were used for the PCR. Generated by immunoSEQ multiplex PCR, the TCRdb table keeps only in-frame clones and is missing some. This sample carries about 170,000 clones, approximately 72% of them seen once, and the ten largest clones take about 7%. Comment on this clone: Its antigen is currently unknown.

Points from the study as a whole: After further analysis at a later stage, roughly 16,000 TCR beta sequences were associated with HLA alleles at 0.05 false discovery rate. Among the sequence variants, a highly shared cluster was likely an artifact of sequencing.

The chain combines TRBV18 with TRBJ1-6, with D possibly being TRBD1 (6 bases). Sample: PBMCs. The TCR originated in a man in his forties in good health and CMV-seropositive. The CDR3 spells CASSPWTDNSPLHF. In DNA form, the CDR3 reads TGTGCCAGCTCACCTTGGACAGATAATTCACCCCTCCACTTT.